These T cell receptor beta chains were read from a single sample in a study of shared clonotypes between healthy human individuals. The repertoire was sequenced with immunoSEQ multiplex PCR; TCRdb's copy has only in-frame clones and lacks some. The repertoire consists of millions of clones, with 85% to 95% occurring once and the leading ten covering 0.1% to 0.15%. Sequenced material: naive CD4+ T cells sorted from blood. The receptors come from a man aged 18-30 years in good health. CDR3s include the opening cysteine and the closing phenylalanine or tryptophan. The order of the fields is CDR3 protein, CDR3 DNA, J gene, clone size, D gene, V gene. The D gene is left open where the match is weak. Size tells how often a clone was seen (once, few, many) or the class of an expanded clone, and some rows leave it out.

CDR3: CASTPRVMNTEAFF
DNA: TGTGCCAGCACTCCACGGGTGATGAACACTGAAGCTTTCTTT
J: TRBJ1-1
size: .
D: .
V: TRBV6-1

CDR3: CASSYSTARTETQYF
DNA: TGTGCCAGCAGTTACTCGACAGCCCGGACGGAGACCCAGTACTTC
J: TRBJ2-5
size: .
D: .
V: TRBV6-5

CDR3: CASSPTGVYGYTF
DNA: TGTGCCAGCAGCCCGACAGGGGTCTATGGCTACACCTTC
J: TRBJ1-2
size: .
D: TRBD1
V: TRBV11-2

CDR3: CASSQEIGYEQYF
DNA: TGCGCCAGCAGCCAAGAGATCGGGTACGAGCAGTACTTC
J: TRBJ2-7
size: .
D: .
V: TRBV4-3

CDR3: CASSHPGNTEAFF
DNA: TGTGCCAGCAGTCACCCAGGGAACACTGAAGCTTTCTTT
J: TRBJ1-1
size: .
D: .
V: TRBV28

CDR3: CASSDPFGPTEAFF
DNA: TGCGCCAGCAGCGACCCCTTTGGGCCGACTGAAGCTTTCTTT
J: TRBJ1-1
size: .
D: .
V: TRBV5-1

CDR3: CSVLGEVRYEQYF
DNA: TGCAGCGTTCTAGGGGAGGTTCGCTACGAGCAGTACTTC
J: TRBJ2-7
size: .
D: .
V: TRBV29-1

CDR3: CASSLPAYEQYF
DNA: TGCGCCAGCAGCTTGCCAGCCTACGAGCAGTACTTC
J: TRBJ2-7
size: few
D: .
V: TRBV5-1

CDR3: CASSTRTSGNTDTQYF
DNA: TGTGCCAGCAGTACCCGGACTAGCGGAAACACAGATACGCAGTATTTT
J: TRBJ2-3
size: .
D: TRBD2
V: TRBV6-6

CDR3: CASSQTGANYGYTF
DNA: TGTGCCAGCAGCCAGACAGGAGCTAACTATGGCTACACCTTC
J: TRBJ1-2
size: .
D: .
V: TRBV7-3

CDR3: CASSYKGQGASYEQYF
DNA: TGTGCCAGCAGTTACAAAGGACAGGGGGCATCCTACGAGCAGTACTTC
J: TRBJ2-7
size: .
D: TRBD1
V: TRBV6-6

CDR3: CASSTNGGTGSYGYTF
DNA: TGTGCCAGTAGTACCAACGGGGGGACAGGGTCCTATGGCTACACCTTC
J: TRBJ1-2
size: .
D: TRBD1
V: TRBV19

CDR3: CASSLAGMGTEAFF
DNA: TGTGCCAGCAGCTTGGCAGGGATGGGCACTGAAGCTTTCTTT
J: TRBJ1-1
size: .
D: .
V: TRBV5-6

CDR3: CASSLIAGGREETQYF
DNA: TGTGCCAGCAGTTTGATCGCGGGGGGTCGGGAAGAGACCCAGTACTTC
J: TRBJ2-5
size: .
D: TRBD2
V: TRBV28

CDR3: CASSSLTSGVFNEQFF
DNA: TGTGCCAGCAGTTCCTTGACTAGCGGGGTTTTCAATGAGCAGTTCTTC
J: TRBJ2-1
size: .
D: TRBD2
V: TRBV6-5

CDR3: CSVLDWGGRAPYEQYF
DNA: TGCAGCGTTCTTGATTGGGGCGGGAGAGCCCCCTACGAGCAGTACTTC
J: TRBJ2-7
size: .
D: TRBD2
V: TRBV29-1

CDR3: CASSKWDRLSSYNSPLHF
DNA: TGTGCCAGCAGCAAATGGGACAGGCTGAGCTCCTATAATTCACCCCTCCACTTT
J: TRBJ1-6
size: .
D: .
V: TRBV21-1

CDR3: CARSLYDPGHPNTEAFF
DNA: TGTGCCAGAAGCTTGTACGATCCGGGACACCCGAACACTGAAGCTTTCTTT
J: TRBJ1-1
size: .
D: .
V: TRBV5-3

CDR3: CASSRFEGIGGNEQFF
DNA: TGTGCCAGCAGCCGATTCGAGGGGATAGGGGGTAATGAGCAGTTCTTC
J: TRBJ2-1
size: .
D: .
V: TRBV11-2

CDR3: CASTLQGTTYGYTF
DNA: TGTGCCAGTACCTTACAGGGGACTACCTATGGCTACACCTTC
J: TRBJ1-2
size: .
D: TRBD1
V: TRBV19

CDR3: CASRRGGVDYGYTF
DNA: TGTGCCAGCCGTAGGGGCGGGGTGGACTATGGCTACACCTTC
J: TRBJ1-2
size: .
D: .
V: TRBV6-5

CDR3: CASSLGHLTDTQYF
DNA: TGTGCCAGCAGCTTGGGACACCTCACAGATACGCAGTATTTT
J: TRBJ2-3
size: .
D: .
V: TRBV5-4

CDR3: CASSLDRGNYGYTF
DNA: TGTGCCAGCAGCTTGGACAGGGGCAACTATGGCTACACCTTC
J: TRBJ1-2
size: .
D: TRBD1
V: TRBV7-2

CDR3: CASIRSWLWGIRSSYEQYF
DNA: TGTGCCAGCATCCGCTCTTGGCTTTGGGGTATCAGGAGCTCCTACGAGCAGTACTTC
J: TRBJ2-7
size: .
D: .
V: TRBV27

CDR3: CASSLVSGSTYEQYF
DNA: TGTGCCAGCAGCTTGGTTAGCGGGAGCACATACGAGCAGTACTTC
J: TRBJ2-7
size: .
D: TRBD2
V: TRBV5-5

CDR3: CASSITQETQYF
DNA: TGTGCCAGCAGCATCACTCAAGAGACCCAGTACTTC
J: TRBJ2-5
size: .
D: .
V: TRBV11-1

CDR3: CASSQGTANNSPLHF
DNA: TGCGCCAGCAGCCAAGGGACGGCAAACAATTCACCCCTCCACTTT
J: TRBJ1-6
size: .
D: .
V: TRBV5-1

CDR3: CASSPPGGGETQYF
DNA: TGTGCCAGCTCACCACCGGGAGGGGGAGAGACCCAGTACTTC
J: TRBJ2-5
size: many
D: .
V: TRBV18

CDR3: CASSHLEEKLFF
DNA: TGTGCCAGCAGCCATTTAGAGGAAAAACTGTTTTTT
J: TRBJ1-4
size: .
D: .
V: TRBV21-1

CDR3: CSVEGASNYGYTF
DNA: TGCAGCGTCGAAGGGGCCTCCAACTATGGCTACACCTTC
J: TRBJ1-2
size: .
D: .
V: TRBV29-1

CDR3: CASSFTSGGTYEQYF
DNA: TGTGCCAGCAGTTTTACTAGCGGGGGTACCTACGAGCAGTACTTC
J: TRBJ2-7
size: .
D: TRBD2
V: TRBV7-2

CDR3: CASGKTGGGNFQPQHF
DNA: TGTGCCAGCGGTAAGACAGGGGGCGGTAACTTTCAGCCCCAGCATTTT
J: TRBJ1-5
size: .
D: TRBD1
V: TRBV28

CDR3: CASSLDVGTPQHF
DNA: TGTGCCAGCAGCTTAGATGTGGGGACGCCCCAGCATTTT
J: TRBJ1-5
size: .
D: .
V: TRBV11-2

CDR3: CASSLRTSGNTGELFF
DNA: TGTGCCAGCAGCTTGCGGACTAGCGGGAACACCGGGGAGCTGTTTTTT
J: TRBJ2-2
size: .
D: TRBD2
V: TRBV7-6

CDR3: CASSPRPGTGELFF
DNA: TGTGCCAGCAGCCCCCGTCCGGGGACCGGGGAGCTGTTTTTT
J: TRBJ2-2
size: .
D: .
V: TRBV7-2

CDR3: CSVEGGGETQYF
DNA: TGCAGCGTTGAAGGAGGAGGGGAGACCCAGTACTTC
J: TRBJ2-5
size: .
D: .
V: TRBV29-1

CDR3: CASRGQGRYGYTF
DNA: TGTGCCAGCAGGGGACAGGGCAGGTATGGCTACACCTTC
J: TRBJ1-2
size: .
D: TRBD1
V: TRBV6-1

CDR3: CASRIRGSEQETQYF
DNA: TGTGCCAGCCGCATTAGGGGTTCCGAACAAGAGACCCAGTACTTC
J: TRBJ2-5
size: .
D: .
V: TRBV27

CDR3: CAISTGLTSSYNEQFF
DNA: TGTGCCATCAGCACAGGACTAACGAGCTCCTACAATGAGCAGTTCTTC
J: TRBJ2-1
size: .
D: .
V: TRBV10-3

CDR3: CASRSYNEQFF
DNA: TGTGCCAGCAGGAGTTACAATGAGCAGTTCTTC
J: TRBJ2-1
size: .
D: .
V: TRBV25-1

CDR3: CASSFGRWGVDTDTQYF
DNA: TGTGCCAGCAGTTTCGGCCGGTGGGGGGTCGACACAGATACGCAGTATTTT
J: TRBJ2-3
size: .
D: .
V: TRBV28

CDR3: CASSAQVTGELFF
DNA: TGTGCCAGCAGTGCGCAGGTTACGGGGGAGCTGTTTTTT
J: TRBJ2-2
size: .
D: .
V: TRBV27

CDR3: CASSGLMNTEAFF
DNA: TGCGCCAGCAGCGGCTTAATGAACACTGAAGCTTTCTTT
J: TRBJ1-1
size: once
D: .
V: TRBV5-1

CDR3: CASSTQDRSYNEQFF
DNA: TGTGCCAGTAGTACCCAGGACAGGTCCTACAATGAGCAGTTCTTC
J: TRBJ2-1
size: .
D: TRBD1
V: TRBV19

CDR3: CAWSLLGTSNTEAFF
DNA: TGTGCCTGGAGTCTCCTCGGGACCTCGAACACTGAAGCTTTCTTT
J: TRBJ1-1
size: .
D: .
V: TRBV30

CDR3: CASSPERGKTGNTIYF
DNA: TGTGCCAGCAGCCCAGAGCGGGGGAAAACTGGAAACACCATATATTTT
J: TRBJ1-3
size: .
D: .
V: TRBV7-2

CDR3: CASTRGGVEAFF
DNA: TGTGCCTCCACCAGGGGAGGGGTTGAAGCTTTCTTT
J: TRBJ1-1
size: .
D: .
V: TRBV30

CDR3: CASRPGGWGTQYF
DNA: TGTGCCAGCAGACCAGGGGGCTGGGGGACCCAGTACTTC
J: TRBJ2-5
size: .
D: TRBD1
V: TRBV7-9

CDR3: CASSIGLAGGQETQYF
DNA: TGCGCCAGCAGCATAGGACTAGCGGGGGGCCAAGAGACCCAGTACTTC
J: TRBJ2-5
size: once
D: TRBD2
V: TRBV5-1

CDR3: CASSATTGAYNSPLHF
DNA: TGTGCCAGCAGCGCCACGACAGGGGCGTATAATTCACCCCTCCACTTT
J: TRBJ1-6
size: .
D: TRBD1
V: TRBV7-8

CDR3: CASSDNPSTDTQYF
DNA: TGTGCCAGCAGCGATAACCCGAGCACAGATACGCAGTATTTT
J: TRBJ2-3
size: once
D: .
V: TRBV9

CDR3: CASSERRTGIVEKLFF
DNA: TGTGCCAGCAGTGAACGTCGGACAGGGATAGTTGAAAAACTGTTTTTT
J: TRBJ1-4
size: .
D: TRBD1
V: TRBV6-1

CDR3: CASSKEPFSYEQYF
DNA: TGTGCCAGCAGCAAGGAACCGTTCTCCTACGAGCAGTACTTC
J: TRBJ2-7
size: .
D: .
V: TRBV7-2

CDR3: CASRSDRGQVEQFF
DNA: TGTGCCAGCAGATCGGACAGGGGGCAGGTTGAGCAGTTCTTC
J: TRBJ2-1
size: .
D: TRBD1
V: TRBV6-8

CDR3: CASSFRTGGFEAFF
DNA: TGTGCCAGCAGCTTCCGGACAGGTGGCTTTGAAGCTTTCTTT
J: TRBJ1-1
size: once
D: TRBD1
V: TRBV7-2

CDR3: CASSAGTGFSPLHF
DNA: TGCGCCAGCAGCGCGGGGACAGGGTTTTCACCCCTCCACTTT
J: TRBJ1-6
size: .
D: TRBD1
V: TRBV5-1

CDR3: CASSLDWGPGNTIYF
DNA: TGCGCCAGCAGCTTGGATTGGGGGCCTGGAAACACCATATATTTT
J: TRBJ1-3
size: .
D: .
V: TRBV5-1